The T cell receptor beta chain under discussion was sequenced for a study of T-cell reconstitution after alpha-beta-depleted transplantation in children. This clonotype has a handful of counts. Unique molecular identifiers were incorporated during preparation of the TCRbeta library. MiXCR, applied by TCRdb to the PCR reads, yields one record per CDR3 protein. Of 500,000 to 650,000 distinct CDR3 sequences in the sample, about 10% were seen once. Trimming cost V 5 bases and J 2 bases, with 12 bases left between them. Germline V lookup: CDR1 SGHTA, CDR2 FQGNSA. This CDR3 contains 14 residues. The TCR sequence derives from a female patient aged 2-15 years who had a stem cell transplant for aplastic anemia, so the T cells may come from the graft donor. This chain links TRBV7-2 with TRBJ2-5; D gene ambiguous. The starting material was PBMCs, mostly from graft donor cells, obtained 180 days after TCRalphabeta/CD19-depleted stem cell transplant. The CDR3 region has the DNA TGTGCCAGCAGCGTAGTTGGCGGACAAGAGACCCAGTACTTC. This codes for CASSVVGGQETQYF. Complete variable domain (other parts from reference TRBV7-2 and TRBJ2-5): GAGVSQSPSNKVTEKGKDVELRCDPISGHTALYWYRQSLGQGLEFLIYFQGNSAPDKSGLPSDRFSAERTGGSVSTLTIQRTQQEDSAVYLCASSVVGGQETQYFGPGTRLLVL.